One and the same sample provided the 4 T cell receptor beta chains below, sequenced in a study of blood T cell repertoires in COVID-19. Assay used: immunoSEQ multiplex PCR; TCRdb lists only in-frame clones, some missing. The sample carries under 250,000 clones, 65% to 90% recorded once. Sequenced material: PBMCs or T cells enriched from blood (not recorded which). The receptors come from a woman aged 45-59 years with acute COVID-19.

The chain uses TRBV6-6 and TRBJ1-5; TRBD1 might be the D (6 bases). CDR3 length equals 16 residues. Germline V gene lookup returns CDR1 MNHNY and CDR2 SVGAGI (reference sequence). V was cut by 4 bases and J by 4 bases, with 17 bases left in between. In DNA, the CDR3 is TGTGCCAGCAGTTCCCCGGGGGGCTCCCGGAATCAGCCCCAGCATTTT. Translating it yields CASSSPGGSRNQPQHF.

This clone was recorded once. The chain couples TRBV7-2 to TRBJ2-2; D is uncertain. V was cut by 6 bases and J by 2 bases, with 10 bases left in between. The CDR3 sequence is 14 residues long. Per germline, CDR1 SGHTA and CDR2 FQGNSA. The CDR3 DNA follows: TGTGCCAGCAGGTCCGTTATTAACACCGGGGAGCTGTTTTTT. This sequence encodes CASRSVINTGELFF.

The rearrangement joins TRBV14 to TRBJ2-7; 10 bases agree with TRBD2. This CDR3 has 16 amino acids. Trimming at V came to 0 bases and at J to 2 bases, leaving 4 bases not matched to a gene. Germline V gives CDR1 SGHDN, CDR2 FVKESK. CDR3 protein: CASSQDLSGGAYEQYF. In DNA, the CDR3 is TGTGCCAGCAGCCAAGATCTAAGCGGGGGGGCCTACGAGCAGTACTTC.

V usage is TRBV19 and J usage is TRBJ1-1; 8 bases map to TRBD1. J was trimmed by 0 bases and V by 4 bases; bases with no gene match: 7. This CDR3 has 16 amino acids. Germline V gene sequence: CDR1 LNHDA, CDR2 SQIVND (reference sequence). The CDR3 reads CASSRDRGLMNTEAFF. As DNA, the CDR3 is TGTGCCAGTAGTAGAGACAGGGGCCTGATGAACACTGAAGCTTTCTTT.